These T cell receptor beta chains were read from a single sample in a study of cytomegalovirus exposure and HLA in healthy donors. Repertoires were generated with immunoSEQ multiplex PCR, while TCRdb's copy carries only in-frame clones and drops some. Of 50,000 to 70,000 clones in the sample, 85% to 95% were seen once. The sample comprised PBMCs. The source is a woman between 18 and 29 years old in good health and CMV-seropositive. The CDR3 runs from the conserved cysteine through the conserved F or W. D genes are given only for firm matches.

D | J | V | CDR3 | DNA
- | TRBJ2-7 | TRBV27 | CASSPGMYEQYF | TGTGCCAGCAGTCCCGGGATGTACGAGCAGTACTTC
TRBD1 | TRBJ1-3 | TRBV6-5 | CASTLRQGNRNTIYF | TGTGCCAGCACCTTAAGACAGGGGAATCGAAACACCATATATTTT
- | TRBJ2-7 | TRBV11-2 | CASSLGPILVGSYEQYF | TGTGCCAGCAGCTTAGGCCCAATACTAGTTGGCTCCTACGAGCAGTACTTC
TRBD1 | TRBJ2-2 | TRBV5-1 | CASSYPPGQGFLSDTGELFF | TGCGCCAGCAGCTATCCTCCGGGACAGGGGTTTCTTTCGGACACCGGGGAGCTGTTTTTT
TRBD1 | TRBJ1-2 | TRBV5-4 | CASSFGDRDYGYTF | TGTGCCAGCAGCTTCGGTGACAGGGACTATGGCTACACCTTC
- | TRBJ1-6 | TRBV28 | CASSLPSNSPLHF | TGTGCCAGCAGTTTACCTTCTAATTCACCCCTCCACTTT
TRBD2 | TRBJ2-1 | TRBV4-2 | CASSQGGGGHNEQFF | TGTGCCAGCAGCCAAGGCGGGGGGGGTCACAATGAGCAGTTCTTC
- | TRBJ2-1 | TRBV4-1 | CASSPPGRKQSSSYNEQFF | TGCGCCAGCAGCCCGCCCGGGAGAAAACAGTCCAGCTCCTACAATGAGCAGTTCTTC
- | TRBJ2-5 | TRBV7-9 | CASSPRIAAQETQYF | TGTGCCAGCAGCCCACGGATAGCGGCCCAAGAGACCCAGTACTTC
TRBD2 | TRBJ2-3 | TRBV29-1 | CSVRYDGAGSSTDTQYF | TGCAGCGTGAGATACGACGGAGCGGGGTCTAGCACAGATACGCAGTATTTT